The 7 T cell receptor beta chains reported below all come from one sample, sequenced in a study of glioma-infiltrating T cells. TCR alpha and beta CDR3 regions were amplified from RNA using iRepertoire nested multiplex PCR. TCRdb re-analysed the multiplex PCR reads in MiXCR, keeping a single row per CDR3 protein. The table includes over 100,000 distinct CDR3 sequences, less than 30% detected once. Specimen: glioma tissue, nonneoplastic brain tissue, or PBMCs (not recorded which). These receptor sequences come from a human donor with low-grade glioma or glioblastoma, undergoing nonglioma brain surgery, or in good health (not recorded which).

Many counts were recorded for this clonotype. V and J are TRBV7-2 and TRBJ1-1, with D uncertain. The CDR3 has 15 residues. Germline V gene data show CDR1 as SGHTA and CDR2 as FQGNSA. The germline V and J ends were trimmed by 4 bases and 0 bases, with 12 bases remaining between them. In DNA, the CDR3 is TGTGCCAGCAGCTCCCTTCCCACAGTGAACACTGAAGCTTTCTTT. Protein sequence: CASSSLPTVNTEAFF.

This clonotype was counted at least ten times. The V and J genes are TRBV7-2 and TRBJ2-7, with 10 bases that match TRBD2. The CDR3 totals 15 residues. Trimming cost V 11 bases and J 4 bases; bases outside gene matches: 14. The germline V gene has CDR1 SGHTA and CDR2 FQGNSA. Written as DNA, the CDR3 is TGTGCCTCAGGACTAGCGGCCGTTATCGAATACGAGCAGTACTTC. This translates into CASGLAAVIEYEQYF.

This clonotype was counted many times. This sequence joins TRBV6-5 and TRBJ1-1; D unclear. V was trimmed by 2 bases and J by 3 bases, leaving 13 bases between them. The length of the CDR3 is 15 residues. Germline loops: CDR1 MNHEY, CDR2 SVGAGI. The CDR3 region has the DNA TGTGCCAGCAGTTACACCGAGAATGAATACACTGAAGCTTTCTTT. Protein product: CASSYTENEYTEAFF.

The CDR3 region has the DNA TGCGCCAGCAGCCACCCCGACCGGGACGTGGGCTCCTACGAGCAGTACTTC. This codes for CASSHPDRDVGSYEQYF. This rearrangement joins TRBV4-1 to TRBJ2-7; tentatively, D is TRBD1 or TRBD2 (5 bases each). CDR1 and CDR2 from the germline V gene are MGHRA and YSYEKL. The CDR3 is 17 residues long. Trimming pared 3 bases from V and 0 bases from J, leaving 18 bases between.

On this clonotype itself: A single base separates this from a much larger clone, so it may be a read error. This rearrangement joins TRBV7-9 to TRBJ1-4, with D possibly TRBD1 on 5 matching bases. The CDR3 is 14 residues long. CDR1 and CDR2 from the germline V gene are SEHNR and FQNEAQ (reference sequence). CDR3 region: CVSSLGREGEKLFF. Here the CDR3 DNA reads TGTGTCAGCAGCTTAGGCAGGGAAGGTGAAAAACTGTTTTTT.

This clonotype appeared many times. This chain uses TRBV7-9 with TRBJ2-5; no firm D call. Between the trimmed V and J ends, which lost 1 base and 2 bases, there was a span of 8 bases. Germline lookup yields CDR1 SEHNR and CDR2 FQNEAQ (reference sequence). This CDR3 is built from 14 residues. The CDR3 is CASSLVSNQETQYF. The DNA of the CDR3 is TGTGCCAGCAGCTTAGTCTCTAATCAAGAGACCCAGTACTTC.

In this sample, this clonotype turned up many times. The chain is built from TRBV20-1 and TRBJ2-7; no firm D call. The length of the CDR3 is 14 residues. CDR1 and CDR2 from the germline V gene are DFQATT and SNEGSKA (reference sequence). Between the trimmed V and J ends, which lost 0 bases and 1 base, there was a span of 10 bases. CDR3 DNA: TGCAGTGCTAGAGATCCTACAAAATCCTACGAGCAGTACTTC. It yields the protein CSARDPTKSYEQYF.